This is a list of T cell receptor beta chains from one sample in a study of T-cell memory formation after mild COVID-19. MiXCR, applied by TCRdb to the 5' RACE reads, yields one record per CDR3 protein. Of 200,000 to 250,000 distinct CDR3 sequences listed, roughly 10% are singletons. Material: PBMCs or a T cell subset sorted from them (not recorded which). Every receptor here comes from a man between 18 and 35 years old who had mild COVID-19 (a few samples of this study predate the infection). Cell type and time point are not known. Each CDR3 is given with its conserved first and last residue. The D gene is left open where the match is weak. Clone sizes are given selectively: once, few, many, or a class where the clone is expanded.

CASSPPFAGGGEQFF	TGTGCCAGCAGCCCGCCGTTCGCGGGCGGGGGTGAGCAGTTCTTC	TRBV6-6	TRBJ2-1	TRBD2	few
CAWSVGGNQPQHF	TGTGCCTGGAGTGTTGGGGGCAATCAGCCCCAGCATTTT	TRBV30	TRBJ1-5	-	few
CASSLGSGLDGYTF	TGCGCCAGCAGCTTGGGAAGTGGATTGGATGGCTACACCTTC	TRBV5-1	TRBJ1-2	-	-
CSALDSSGNTIYF	TGCAGTGCCCTAGACAGCTCTGGAAACACCATATATTTT	TRBV20-1	TRBJ1-3	-	few
CASSVEGNQPQHF	TGCGCCAGCAGCGTGGAGGGGAATCAGCCCCAGCATTTT	TRBV5-1	TRBJ1-5	-	few
CASSVSGESYNEQFF	TGTGCCAGCAGCGTATCCGGGGAATCCTACAATGAGCAGTTCTTC	TRBV9	TRBJ2-1	-	many
CASNLQGPAYEQYF	TGTGCCAGCAATTTACAGGGGCCCGCCTACGAGCAGTACTTC	TRBV12-3/TRBV12-4	TRBJ2-7	TRBD1	once
CASGKQGDTGELFF	TGCGCCAGCGGGAAGCAGGGAGACACCGGGGAGCTGTTTTTT	TRBV5-1	TRBJ2-2	-	few
CSAREISGGTDTQYF	TGCAGTGCTAGAGAAATTAGCGGGGGGACAGATACGCAGTATTTT	TRBV20-1	TRBJ2-3	TRBD2	-
CSANRDLNTEAFF	TGCAGTGCGAACCGGGATCTGAACACTGAAGCTTTCTTT	TRBV20-1	TRBJ1-1	-	-
CASRTLLLAKNIQYF	TGTGCCAGCAGGACATTGTTACTAGCCAAAAACATTCAGTACTTC	TRBV6-2/TRBV6-3	TRBJ2-4	-	many
CASSPSTLAGGHDTQYF	TGTGCCAGCAGCCCCTCGACCCTAGCGGGGGGCCACGATACGCAGTATTTT	TRBV11-2	TRBJ2-3	TRBD2	-
CASSPRGADNSPLHF	TGTGCCAGCAGCCCCCGCGGGGCAGATAATTCACCCCTCCACTTT	TRBV9	TRBJ1-6	-	-
CASSYQGYYGYTF	TGTGCCAGCAGCTACCAGGGTTACTATGGCTACACCTTC	TRBV3-1	TRBJ1-2	-	many
CASKGQGAVKGYTF	TGTGCCAGCAAGGGACAGGGGGCTGTAAAAGGCTACACCTTC	TRBV2	TRBJ1-2	TRBD1	-